This entry describes one TCR beta chain. No antigen is known for it. With 4 bases removed from V and 8 bases from J, the gap between germline ends came to 20 bases. Germline V gives CDR1 SQVTM, CDR2 ANQGSEA. The CDR3 is made up of 14 amino acids. Together with a sample-barcoded 5' primer, a J-beta primer mix was included in a second PCR lasting roughly 6 to 12 cycles. One entry per CDR3 protein, called by TCRdb with MiXCR from the 5' RACE reads. The sample consists of about 800,000 distinct CDR3 sequences, about 47% of them appearing once. The data originate from a study of blood T cells in healthy people across ages. There were at least 5.5 micrograms of total RNA extracted from every sample. Study observations and caveats: TCR beta diversity per million T cells fell roughly linearly with age. Across samples, TCR beta diversity tracked strongly with naive T cell percentage.

The chain uses TRBV29-1 and TRBJ1-2; D perhaps matches TRBD1 (5 bases). Sequencing used blood. The sequence was collected from an elderly man in good health. The CDR3 spells CSVVGGQGVGGYTF. CDR3 DNA sequence: TGCAGCGTTGTGGGCGGCCAGGGAGTAGGAGGCTACACCTTC. The full variable domain, rest sourced from reference TRBV29-1 and TRBJ1-2, is SAVISQKPSRDICQRGTSLTIQCQVDSQVTMMFWYRQQPGQSLTLIATANQGSEATYESGFVIDKFPISRPNLTFSTLTVSNMSPEDSSIYLCSVVGGQGVGGYTFGSGTRLTVV.